These 18 T cell receptor beta chains share one sample of origin, sequenced in a study of blood T cell repertoires in COVID-19. Profiling relied on immunoSEQ multiplex PCR, and the TCRdb table lists in-frame clones only, not all of them. The sample contains 10,000 to 15,000 clones, 88% of which appear only once. The sequencing sample was made of peripheral blood. These TCRs come from a human donor in a cohort sampled during active COVID-19.

The gene calls are TRBV4-1 and TRBJ1-3; 7 bases agree with TRBD1. V shed 11 bases, J shed 1 base, and the junction held 14 bases outside the gene matches. This CDR3 has 16 residues. From germline, CDR1 is MGHRA and CDR2 YSYEKL. DNA of the CDR3: TGCGCCGGAGGGACAGCCGAGGGTCCTTCTGGAAACACCATATATTTT. Protein product: CAGGTAEGPSGNTIYF.

This chain links TRBV3-1 (or the pseudogene TRBV3-2) with TRBJ1-1, with D perhaps TRBD1 (6 bases). Per the germline V gene, CDR1 is LGHDT and CDR2 is YNNKEL (reference sequence). This CDR3 contains 14 residues. Trimming cost V 1 base and J 8 bases, with 14 bases left between them. Here the CDR3 reads CASSQVGGQGEAFF. The DNA of the CDR3 is TGTGCCAGCAGCCAAGTCGGGGGGCAAGGAGAAGCTTTCTTT.

This chain links TRBV29-1 with TRBJ2-7; the D gene is possibly TRBD2 (5 bases). This CDR3 comprises 16 residues. Germline V gene sequence: CDR1 SQVTM, CDR2 ANQGSEA. Trimming left V 3 bases short and J 4 bases short, with 22 bases between. CDR3 bases: TGCAGCGTTGAGACCGGACTTGTCAGCGGTGGTTACGAGCAGTACTTC. This codes for CSVETGLVSGGYEQYF.

This chain links TRBV6-4 with TRBJ1-2, with D unresolved. Germline loops: CDR1 MRHNA, CDR2 SNTAGT. The CDR3 consists of 17 residues. V was pared by 4 bases and J by 7 bases, with 25 bases between. The CDR3: CASSVFFSSNSVSGYTF. The DNA of the CDR3 is TGTGCCAGCAGTGTTTTTTTTTCATCCAACTCGGTCTCTGGCTACACCTTC.

This clone was detected once. This chain links TRBV29-1 with TRBJ2-1, with 7 nucleotides matching TRBD2. The CDR3 contains 14 residues. The germline gives CDR1 SQVTM, CDR2 ANQGSEA. J lost 7 bases, V lost 5 bases, and 11 bases had no gene match. Here the CDR3 DNA reads TGCAGCGTTCTACGCGGGAGCGTAACTAATGAGCAGTTCTTC. Translated, it gives CSVLRGSVTNEQFF.

The chain recombines TRBV9 with TRBJ2-3; perhaps TRBD2 as D (5 bases). Germline CDR1 reads SGDLS; CDR2 reads YYNGEE. The V gene lost 3 bases and the J gene lost 2 bases, with 13 bases spanning the gap. This CDR3 contains 15 residues. The CDR3 loop is CASSAGIPTTDTQYF. The CDR3 DNA reads TGTGCCAGCAGCGCCGGGATCCCGACCACAGATACGCAGTATTTT.

V is TRBV6-5 and J is TRBJ2-3, with TRBD2 identical over 10 bases. Losses at the gene ends were 6 bases for V and 1 base for J; bases not matched to a gene: 4. Per the germline V gene, CDR1 is MNHEY and CDR2 is SVGAGI. The CDR3 length is 15 residues. The CDR3 protein is CASRHTSGGTDTQYF. Written as DNA, the CDR3 is TGTGCCAGCAGGCACACTAGCGGGGGCACAGATACGCAGTATTTT.

The chain combines TRBV14 with TRBJ2-7; 7 bases fit TRBD2. Germline assignment: CDR1 SGHDN and CDR2 FVKESK. After removal of 0 bases from V and 4 bases from J, the junction contained 6 bases not matched to a gene. CDR3 length: 15 residues. The CDR3 region is CASSQDLGGVYEQYF. As DNA, the CDR3 is TGTGCCAGCAGCCAAGATCTGGGGGGGGTGTACGAGCAGTACTTC.

The chain is built from TRBV9 and TRBJ2-2, with D tentatively TRBD2 (7 bases). Deletions cut 2 bases from V and 4 bases from J, with 15 bases between. The CDR3 runs 16 residues. Looked up from germline, CDR1 is SGDLS and CDR2 is YYNGEE. The CDR3 is CASSVLGGGLTGELFF. The CDR3 nucleotides are TGTGCCAGCAGCGTCCTCGGCGGGGGCCTCACCGGGGAGCTGTTTTTT. Looking up the rest from reference TRBV9 and TRBJ2-2 gives the full variable domain: DSGVTQTPKHLITATGQRVTLRCSPRSGDLSVYWYQQSLDQGLQFLIQYYNGEERAKGNILERFSAQQFPDLHSELNLSSLELGDSALYFCASSVLGGGLTGELFFGEGSRLTVL.

The rearrangement links TRBV2 to TRBJ1-2; D ambiguous. From germline, CDR1 is SNHLY and CDR2 FYNNEI. The CDR3 extends over 11 amino acids. V lost 6 bases and J 3 bases, leaving 5 bases between the germline ends. The CDR3 DNA follows: TGTGCCAGCAGGGGAGACTATGGCTACACCTTC. This translates into CASRGDYGYTF.

CDR3 coding DNA: TGTGCCAGCACGCGACCCGGGGGAGCGGGAGATTTAACAGATACGCAGTATTTT. Translated, it gives CASTRPGGAGDLTDTQYF. V and J are TRBV5-4 and TRBJ2-3; 8 positions match TRBD2. This CDR3 spans 18 amino acids. V lost 6 bases and J lost 3; bases outside the gene matches: 18. The germline gives CDR1 SGHNT, CDR2 YYREEE (reference sequence).

The rearrangement joins TRBV5-1 to TRBJ2-3; 8 bases line up with TRBD2. Germline CDR1 SGHRS, CDR2 YFSETQ. V lost 2 bases, J lost 4 bases, and 3 bases stayed unmatched. The CDR3 sequence is 14 residues long. The CDR3 region is CASSFSGGSDTQYF. As DNA, the CDR3 is TGCGCCAGCAGCTTCAGCGGGGGATCAGATACGCAGTATTTT.

The chain couples TRBV2 to TRBJ2-3; 15 nucleotides line up with TRBD2. CDR1 is SNHLY and CDR2 is FYNNEI in the germline V gene. Trimming took 6 bases from V and 5 from J; bases not matched to a gene: 3. This CDR3 comprises 15 residues. The CDR3 loop reads CASRGLAGGGDTQYF. The DNA for the CDR3 is TGTGCCAGCAGGGGACTAGCGGGGGGTGGAGATACGCAGTATTTT.

This chain joins TRBV7-9 and TRBJ2-7; TRBD2 matches at 12 bases. The V gene end was trimmed by 1 base and the J gene end by 5 bases; junction bases not matched to a gene: 6. CDR1 and CDR2 from the germline V gene are SEHNR and FQNEAQ (reference sequence). The CDR3 spans 16 residues. The CDR3 sequence is CASSLEGLAGYHEQYF. The DNA of the CDR3 is TGTGCCAGCAGCTTAGAGGGACTAGCGGGCTACCACGAGCAGTACTTC. Drawing the rest from reference TRBV7-9 and TRBJ2-7, the complete variable domain is DTGVSQNPRHKITKRGQNVTFRCDPISEHNRLYWYRQTLGQGPEFLTYFQNEAQLEKSRLLSDRFSAERPKGSFSTLEIQRTEQGDSAMYLCASSLEGLAGYHEQYFGPGTRLTVT.

This chain connects TRBV30 to TRBJ1-2; D unresolved. Germline-derived CDR1 and CDR2 are GTSNPN and SVGIG (reference sequence). Trimming stripped 4 bases from V and 4 bases from J, with 10 bases between. CDR3 length: 12 residues. Here the CDR3 DNA reads TGTGCCTGGAAGGAGTTATTCTATGGCTACACCTTC. Translating gives CAWKELFYGYTF.

The rearrangement joins TRBV5-1 to TRBJ1-2; the match to TRBD1 covers 7 bases. With 4 bases clipped from V and 0 bases from J, the junction kept 6 bases outside the gene matches. The germline CDR1 and CDR2 sequences are SGHRS and YFSETQ. CDR3 length: 15 amino acids. The CDR3 here is CASSPVGQSNYGYTF. DNA of the CDR3: TGCGCCAGCAGCCCCGTGGGACAGTCTAACTATGGCTACACCTTC.

The chain couples TRBV29-1 to TRBJ2-2, with D possibly TRBD2 on 6 matching bases. Trimming took off 0 bases at V and 4 bases at J, with 12 bases between the two ends. The CDR3 has 15 amino acids. Germline V gives CDR1 SQVTM, CDR2 ANQGSEA. As DNA, the CDR3 is TGCAGCGTTGAAGAGGGAGGTCGAGGCACCGGGGAGCTGTTTTTT. Amino acid sequence: CSVEEGGRGTGELFF.

The chain couples TRBV6-5 to TRBJ2-5, with 9 bases identical to TRBD2. In germline, CDR1 is MNHEY, CDR2 SVGAGI. The trim removed 2 bases at V and 5 bases at J, leaving 0 bases unmatched. The CDR3 has 13 residues. Here the CDR3 reads CASSYTSGETQYF. CDR3 sequence (DNA): TGTGCCAGCAGTTACACTAGCGGGGAGACCCAGTACTTC.